This T cell receptor (beta chain) was retrieved from a study of blood T cells in healthy people across ages. On the study more broadly: About one barcoded beta molecule per two T cells was captured by template switching.

Broader study findings: Both higher diversity and more naive CD4+ cells marked long-lived donors when set against aged donors. With age, beta diversity per million T cells declined roughly linearly, significantly by 40 to 50.

It was with a sample-barcoded 5' primer and a J-beta primer mix that a second PCR of about 6 to 12 cycles was run. TCRdb re-analysed the 5' RACE reads in MiXCR, keeping a single row per CDR3 protein. Counted here are 600,000 to 900,000 distinct CDR3 sequences, around 25% occurring once; the ten biggest clones make up about 3%. In this sample, this clonotype turned up a few times. What it recognizes is unknown. Trimming removed 5 bases at V and 7 bases at J, with 17 bases between. The CDR3 covers 14 residues. Per germline, CDR1 SGHTA and CDR2 FQGTGA. The same sample was also studied in work on T cells of mothers and their children. That work adds: Slightly higher, non-significant overlap characterized related mother-child pairs relative to unrelated pairs.

The specimen sequenced was blood. The gene calls are TRBV7-3 and TRBJ1-1; a possible D gene is TRBD1 (6 bases). The TCR comes from a boy aged 5-17 years in good health. CDR3 amino acids: CASSRGQPFSEAFF. CDR3 DNA: TGTGCCAGCAGCAGAGGACAGCCCTTCAGTGAAGCTTTCTTT.